The rows below give T cell receptor beta chains drawn from one sample of a study of blood T cell repertoires in COVID-19. Clones were read by immunoSEQ multiplex PCR, and TCRdb kept only the in-frame ones, dropping some. The sample records 30,000 to 40,000 clones, more than 65% being singletons. Sequences were obtained from peripheral blood. The receptors originated from a man between 65 and 85 years old with COVID-19, enrolled during active disease. The CDR3 runs from the conserved cysteine through the conserved F or W. D genes are given only for firm matches. Size values are once, few and many counts, or a class for expanded clones, and some rows have none.

CDR3 DNA,CDR3 protein,D gene,V gene,J gene,clone size
TGCGCCAGCAGCCAAGTCGAAGCGGGCACAGATACGCAGTATTTT,CASSQVEAGTDTQYF,.,TRBV4-1,TRBJ2-3,.
TGCAGCGTTACAAGGGGCCTAACGAACACTGAAGCTTTCTTT,CSVTRGLTNTEAFF,.,TRBV29-1,TRBJ1-1,once
TGCGCCAGCAGCCAACAGGGGGAGATTTCGTCGTATGGCTACACCTTC,CASSQQGEISSYGYTF,TRBD1,TRBV4-3,TRBJ1-2,.
TGTGCCAGTAGAAACGGACTAGCGGGAGATACGCAGTATTTT,CASRNGLAGDTQYF,TRBD2,TRBV19,TRBJ2-3,.
TGTGCCAGCAGTTTTAGGGGGGGTGAGACCCAGTACTTC,CASSFRGGETQYF,.,TRBV12-3/TRBV12-4,TRBJ2-5,once
TGTGCCAGCACGAGAAAGGACAGGGTCACCGGGGAGCTGTTTTTT,CASTRKDRVTGELFF,TRBD1,TRBV6-5,TRBJ2-2,few
TGTGCCAGCAGCCCGGACTATGGCTACACCTTC,CASSPDYGYTF,.,TRBV7-9,TRBJ1-2,.
TGTGCCAGCAGCACTTTTAACTATGGCTACACCTTC,CASSTFNYGYTF,.,TRBV7-2,TRBJ1-2,.
TGTGCCAGCAGCCTTGGACAGCGATACGAGCAGTACTTC,CASSLGQRYEQYF,.,TRBV3-1/TRBV3-2,TRBJ2-7,few
TGTGCCAGCAGCCCGTACAGGGGTTCACACGAGCAGTACTTC,CASSPYRGSHEQYF,TRBD1,TRBV7-3,TRBJ2-7,.
TGTGCCTGGAGTTTGCAAACTACCTCAATGAACACCGGGGAGCTGTTTTTT,CAWSLQTTSMNTGELFF,.,TRBV30,TRBJ2-2,.
TGTGCCAGCAGTGTAACGCCGGATCAGCCCCAGCATTTT,CASSVTPDQPQHF,.,TRBV2,TRBJ1-5,.
TGCGCCAGCAGTGTGGGGGGACGTGAAGCTTTCTTT,CASSVGGREAFF,.,TRBV5-1,TRBJ1-1,.
TGTGCCAGCAGCCCGAACACAGACACCGGGGAGCTGTTTTTT,CASSPNTDTGELFF,.,TRBV5-4,TRBJ2-2,.
TGTGCCAGCAGTTCCCAGGGGGTTGGGACAGATACGCAGTATTTT,CASSSQGVGTDTQYF,TRBD1,TRBV6-5,TRBJ2-3,.
TGTGCCAGCTCACCCGCGGGAGTAGAGACCCAGTACTTC,CASSPAGVETQYF,TRBD2,TRBV18,TRBJ2-5,.
TGTGCCAGCAGTGAATTGGTAGCGGGAGGCGAGCAGTACTTC,CASSELVAGGEQYF,TRBD2,TRBV6-1,TRBJ2-7,once
TGTGCCAGCAGTGTACTAGCGGGGAGGGTCGATACGCAGTATTTT,CASSVLAGRVDTQYF,TRBD2,TRBV2,TRBJ2-3,.
TGTGCCAGCAGCCATCAGGGCAATCAGCCCCAGCATTTT,CASSHQGNQPQHF,.,TRBV16,TRBJ1-5,.
TGTGCCAGCAGCTTGTCAGGGGCTGGAAACACCATATATTTT,CASSLSGAGNTIYF,.,TRBV3-1/TRBV3-2,TRBJ1-3,.
TGTGCCAGCAGCTTAGATGCAGGGAAGAATTCACCCCTCCACTTT,CASSLDAGKNSPLHF,.,TRBV7-8,TRBJ1-6,.
TGTGCCACCAGTGACTCACCGGGACTAGCTCATTTCTTC,CATSDSPGLAHFF,TRBD2,TRBV24-1,TRBJ2-1,few
TGTGCCATCAGTGAGTCGAAGGGGTTGCAAAAACTGTTTTTT,CAISESKGLQKLFF,.,TRBV10-3,TRBJ1-4,.
TGTGCCAGCAGCCCCCAAGGACAACCCGGGGAGCTGTTTTTT,CASSPQGQPGELFF,.,TRBV5-8,TRBJ2-2,.
TGTGCCAACCCGATAGCGGGAGGGCCGAACACCGGGGAGCTGTTTTTT,CANPIAGGPNTGELFF,TRBD2,TRBV19,TRBJ2-2,.
TGCAGCGCCCGACGGGGACTAGCGGGAGTTGACTACAATGAGCAGTTCTTC,CSARRGLAGVDYNEQFF,TRBD2,TRBV29-1,TRBJ2-1,few
TGTGCCAGCAGCCTCCTAGCGGGAGGGGACACCGGGGAGCTGTTTTTT,CASSLLAGGDTGELFF,TRBD2,TRBV11-3,TRBJ2-2,.
TGTGCCAGCAGTACCCAGGGCTACGAGCAGTACTTC,CASSTQGYEQYF,.,TRBV12-3/TRBV12-4,TRBJ2-7,.
TGTGCCAGCAGTTACCCCACCTACGAGCAGTACTTC,CASSYPTYEQYF,.,TRBV6-2/TRBV6-3,TRBJ2-7,.
TGCAGCGGACAGGGGGGGACTGAAGCTTTCTTT,CSGQGGTEAFF,TRBD1,TRBV29-1,TRBJ1-1,.
TGCGCCAGCAGCGACACAGGGGGCGAGCAGTTCTTC,CASSDTGGEQFF,TRBD1,TRBV5-1,TRBJ2-1,.
TGCGCCAGCAGCCTAGGACGACGGGAGGGTAATGAAAAACTGTTTTTT,CASSLGRREGNEKLFF,.,TRBV4-1,TRBJ1-4,few
TGTGCCAGCAGTCTTCCAGGACAGGGTTCTAATGAAAAACTGTTTTTT,CASSLPGQGSNEKLFF,TRBD1,TRBV28,TRBJ1-4,.
TGTGCCAGCAGCACGGACAGGCGCCAGAAGAAAGGCAATCAGCCCCAGCATTTT,CASSTDRRQKKGNQPQHF,TRBD1,TRBV7-8,TRBJ1-5,few
TGCGCCAGCAGCCAAGATAGTGAAAAACTGTTTTTT,CASSQDSEKLFF,.,TRBV4-1,TRBJ1-4,.
TGTGCCTGGAGCTCCGGGACAGGGGTTAAGCGGAGATCCTACGAGCAGTACTTC,CAWSSGTGVKRRSYEQYF,TRBD1,TRBV30,TRBJ2-7,.
TGTGCCAGCAGCCCCCTAGGCGGCTATGGCTACACCTTC,CASSPLGGYGYTF,.,TRBV3-1/TRBV3-2,TRBJ1-2,.
TGTGCCAGTAGTATGACAGGCTCTGGAAACACCATATATTTT,CASSMTGSGNTIYF,.,TRBV19,TRBJ1-3,.
TGTGCCAGCAGTTTCTTGTATAATGGCTACACCTTC,CASSFLYNGYTF,.,TRBV28,TRBJ1-2,once
TGTGCCAGCAGTTACTCGGGCGGGGACGGGACCCAGTACTTC,CASSYSGGDGTQYF,.,TRBV6-2/TRBV6-3,TRBJ2-5,.
TGTGCCAGCAGCGGAGGGGAAGGGAGGAACACTGAAGCTTTCTTT,CASSGGEGRNTEAFF,.,TRBV7-2,TRBJ1-1,.
TGTGCCAGCCGTACTCCGGGACACAAGAACACCGGGGAGCTGTTTTTT,CASRTPGHKNTGELFF,.,TRBV11-2,TRBJ2-2,.
TGTGCCAGCAGCTCGATGGGACATTACGACGAGCAGTACTTC,CASSSMGHYDEQYF,.,TRBV7-3,TRBJ2-7,few
TGCGCCAGCAGTCTTGGAAGGGGATTCGAAAACACCATATATTTT,CASSLGRGFENTIYF,.,TRBV4-3,TRBJ1-3,few
TGCGCCAGCAGCTCTGGACAGGGGGCCTACGAGCAGTACTTC,CASSSGQGAYEQYF,TRBD1,TRBV5-1,TRBJ2-7,.
TGTGCCTGGAGTGTCCCCGCAGGGGGTCAGACTGAAGCTTTCTTT,CAWSVPAGGQTEAFF,TRBD1,TRBV30,TRBJ1-1,.
TGTGCCACCAGCTTCGACAGGGGGCTTTCTGGGGCCAACGTCCTGACTTTC,CATSFDRGLSGANVLTF,TRBD1,TRBV15,TRBJ2-6,.
TGTGCCAGCAGCTTTGGGACAGGGGTGAACACTGAAGCTTTCTTT,CASSFGTGVNTEAFF,TRBD1,TRBV5-4,TRBJ1-1,.
TGTGCCAGCAGTTTCACGACAGGGGGCCTTACTGAAGCTTTCTTT,CASSFTTGGLTEAFF,TRBD1,TRBV28,TRBJ1-1,.
TGTGCCAGCAGCTTAGCGCCTGCGGAGGGTGGGGCGGGAGGCCCCTACGAGCAGTACTTC,CASSLAPAEGGAGGPYEQYF,TRBD2,TRBV7-6,TRBJ2-7,.